This T cell receptor beta chain was recovered during a study of shared clonotypes between healthy human individuals. Study-level background: CD8 memory received one plate per donor, CD8 naive two, CD4 memory three and CD4 naive three. Broader study findings: As a rule, naive subsets had a larger estimated richness than memory subsets.

The ends were cut back, 3 bases at V and 1 base at J, with 16 bases in the middle. Germline assignment: CDR1 WNHNN and CDR2 SYGVQD (reference sequence). The CDR3 sequence is 16 residues long. The table came from immunoSEQ multiplex PCR; TCRdb's copy has only in-frame clones and leaves some out. The data contain fewer than 1.8 million clones, approximately 98.5% of them singletons. In regard to this clone: Antigen unknown.

This TCR was recovered from a man aged 30-40 years in good health. V gene TRBV10-1 combines with J gene TRBJ2-7; possible D gene TRBD2, 6 bases. The sample was naive CD4+ T cells sorted from blood. Sample subset: CD45RA+ positively selected. The CDR3 DNA is TGCGCCAGCAGTGATTCGGCGGGAAAAAGGTCCTACGAGCAGTACTTC. This codes for CASSDSAGKRSYEQYF.